Listed below are T cell receptor beta chains from one sample, sequenced in a study of blood T cell repertoires in COVID-19. The protocol was immunoSEQ multiplex PCR, while the TCRdb copy is restricted to in-frame clones and leaves out a portion. This repertoire shows 130,000 or so clones, less than 85% found once; its top ten account for roughly a sixth. Source material: peripheral blood. Receptors originate from a woman older than 75 with acute or convalescent COVID-19. CDR3s include the opening cysteine and the closing phenylalanine or tryptophan. Fields, in order: CDR3 DNA, CDR3 protein, D gene, CDR3 length, clone size, V gene, J gene. A D gene is named only where the DNA matches it firmly. For some rows the clone size is stated as once, few or many, or as a class when expanded; others skip it.

DNA: TGTGCCAGCAGCCAAGACGTTTATGTGAGGCGGGGACCCCCGTACGAGCAGTACTTC; CDR3: CASSQDVYVRRGPPYEQYF; D: -; length: 19; size: -; V: TRBV3-1/TRBV3-2; J: TRBJ2-7
DNA: TGTGCCTGGTATTCCTTTTATAACTATGGCTACACCTTC; CDR3: CAWYSFYNYGYTF; D: -; length: 13; size: -; V: TRBV30; J: TRBJ1-2
DNA: TGTGCCACCAGCCCGCGTGAAAACCCGACTAGCGGGAGTGGGGACTCCTACGAGCAGTACTTC; CDR3: CATSPRENPTSGSGDSYEQYF; D: TRBD2; length: 21; size: few; V: TRBV15; J: TRBJ2-7
DNA: TGCAGCGTTCTCAGGGAGGGGGAGACCCAGTACTTC; CDR3: CSVLREGETQYF; D: TRBD2; length: 12; size: -; V: TRBV29-1; J: TRBJ2-5
DNA: TGTGCCAGCAGCGTCACTTTTGGTAGCGCCAAAGAGACCCAGTACTTC; CDR3: CASSVTFGSAKETQYF; D: -; length: 16; size: -; V: TRBV7-9; J: TRBJ2-5
DNA: TGTGCCAGCAGTACCGGGACAGGGGGAAGAGACACCTTC; CDR3: CASSTGTGGRDTF; D: TRBD1; length: 13; size: -; V: TRBV6-5; J: TRBJ1-2
DNA: TGTGCCAGCAGCCCACGCCGGGACAGGGGGCAGTACACCGGGGAGCTGTTTTTT; CDR3: CASSPRRDRGQYTGELFF; D: TRBD1; length: 18; size: -; V: TRBV7-9; J: TRBJ2-2
DNA: TGTGCCAGCAGCCAAGCGGGAGATAACACCGGGGAGCTGTTTTTT; CDR3: CASSQAGDNTGELFF; D: -; length: 15; size: -; V: TRBV3-1/TRBV3-2; J: TRBJ2-2
DNA: TGTGCCAGCAGCCCAGCTACGGGAGGGTCTGAAGCTTTCTTT; CDR3: CASSPATGGSEAFF; D: -; length: 14; size: -; V: TRBV9; J: TRBJ1-1
DNA: TGTGCCAGCAGCCCAGGACAGGGGAGGGAGACCCAGTACTTC; CDR3: CASSPGQGRETQYF; D: TRBD1; length: 14; size: -; V: TRBV7-9; J: TRBJ2-5
DNA: TGTGCCAGCAGCTTACCTCGAAGCGCAAATGAGCAGTTCTTC; CDR3: CASSLPRSANEQFF; D: -; length: 14; size: few; V: TRBV7-2; J: TRBJ2-1
DNA: TGTGCCAGCAACCTACAGGGAACCAATAATTCACCCCTCCACTTT; CDR3: CASNLQGTNNSPLHF; D: -; length: 15; size: -; V: TRBV2; J: TRBJ1-6
DNA: TGCGCCAGCAGCCTCCTAACCGGGACTAGGGGGAGGAATGAGCAGTTCTTC; CDR3: CASSLLTGTRGRNEQFF; D: TRBD2; length: 17; size: -; V: TRBV5-1; J: TRBJ2-1
DNA: TGCGCCAGCAGCCAAGGGACAGCCAACGCTAACTATGGCTACACCTTC; CDR3: CASSQGTANANYGYTF; D: -; length: 16; size: -; V: TRBV4-3; J: TRBJ1-2
DNA: TGCAGCGTTGAAGATCAGACAGCATTGGGTTTCTTT; CDR3: CSVEDQTALGFF; D: -; length: 12; size: -; V: TRBV29-1; J: TRBJ1-1
DNA: TGCGCCAGCAGCGGTACAGGGGACACTGAAGCTTTCTTT; CDR3: CASSGTGDTEAFF; D: TRBD1; length: 13; size: -; V: TRBV5-1; J: TRBJ1-1
DNA: TGTGCCAGCAGTCATACTAGCGGGGTAGTTTCAGGTTCCTACGAGCAGTACTTC; CDR3: CASSHTSGVVSGSYEQYF; D: TRBD2; length: 18; size: -; V: TRBV6-6; J: TRBJ2-7
DNA: TGTGCCAGCAGCTTAGTGGGCAACTCCTACGAGCAGTACTTC; CDR3: CASSLVGNSYEQYF; D: -; length: 14; size: once; V: TRBV7-2; J: TRBJ2-7
DNA: TGCGCCAGCAGCCAAGCGGGAGCTGCAACTAATGAAAAACTGTTTTTT; CDR3: CASSQAGAATNEKLFF; D: -; length: 16; size: few; V: TRBV4-3; J: TRBJ1-4
DNA: TGTGCCAGCTCACCAGCGGACAGCACAACTGGAAACACCATATATTTT; CDR3: CASSPADSTTGNTIYF; D: -; length: 16; size: -; V: TRBV18; J: TRBJ1-3
DNA: TGTGCCAGCAGCCAAGGGGGCGGGGCTCGCAATCAGCCCCAGCATTTT; CDR3: CASSQGGGARNQPQHF; D: -; length: 16; size: -; V: TRBV3-1/TRBV3-2; J: TRBJ1-5
DNA: TGTGCCAGCAGCCGCAACAGGGGGCCCTATGGCTACACCTTC; CDR3: CASSRNRGPYGYTF; D: TRBD1; length: 14; size: -; V: TRBV11-2; J: TRBJ1-2
DNA: TGTGCCACCCGAAGGTCCGCGGGGGGCAATCAGCCCCAGCATTTT; CDR3: CATRRSAGGNQPQHF; D: -; length: 15; size: -; V: TRBV6-5; J: TRBJ1-5
DNA: TGTGCCAGCAGCACGACAGACCGACCTGGGGCCAACGTCCTGACTTTC; CDR3: CASSTTDRPGANVLTF; D: -; length: 16; size: -; V: TRBV6-2/TRBV6-3; J: TRBJ2-6
DNA: TGTGCCAGCAGTGAACCCGGGAGGGAAAAACTGTTTTTT; CDR3: CASSEPGREKLFF; D: -; length: 13; size: -; V: TRBV25-1; J: TRBJ1-4
DNA: TGTGCCAGTTCCGGGACAGGGGGCGCCGACGGAACCGGGGAGCTGTTTTTT; CDR3: CASSGTGGADGTGELFF; D: TRBD1; length: 17; size: -; V: TRBV14; J: TRBJ2-2
DNA: TGTGCCAGTAGTAAACAGTCCGAACTGAATCACGACACCATATATTTT; CDR3: CASSKQSELNHDTIYF; D: -; length: 16; size: -; V: TRBV19; J: TRBJ1-3